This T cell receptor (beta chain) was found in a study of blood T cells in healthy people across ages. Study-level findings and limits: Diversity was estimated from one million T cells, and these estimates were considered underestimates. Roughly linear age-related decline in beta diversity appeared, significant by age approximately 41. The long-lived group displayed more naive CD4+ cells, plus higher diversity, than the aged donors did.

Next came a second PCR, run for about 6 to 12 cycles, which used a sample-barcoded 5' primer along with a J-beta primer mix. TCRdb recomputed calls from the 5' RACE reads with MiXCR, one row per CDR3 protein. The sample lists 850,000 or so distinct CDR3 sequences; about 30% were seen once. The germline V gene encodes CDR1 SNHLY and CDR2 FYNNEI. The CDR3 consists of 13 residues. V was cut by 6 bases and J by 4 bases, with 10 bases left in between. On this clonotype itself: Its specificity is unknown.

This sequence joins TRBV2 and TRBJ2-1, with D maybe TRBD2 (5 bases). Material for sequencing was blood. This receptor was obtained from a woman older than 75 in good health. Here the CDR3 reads CASSLGDYNEQFF. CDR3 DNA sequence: TGTGCCAGCAGCCTGGGAGATTACAATGAGCAGTTCTTC.